This TCR beta chain was documented in a study of T-cell memory formation after mild COVID-19. At the level of the study: Across donors, TCR clusters were largely donor specific. Points from the study as a whole: Researchers found some responding clones in pre-infection memory, a sign that cross-reactive memory joined. Shrinking CD4+ clones resided mostly in CM and EM, and CD8+ ones in EMRA.

5'RACE primed at constant segments yielded TCR alpha and TCR beta cDNA libraries bearing sample barcodes and UMIs. TCRdb analysed the 5' RACE reads with MiXCR anew, one entry per CDR3 protein. Found here are some 57,000 distinct CDR3 sequences, 9% to 15% of them singletons; the top ten hold around a quarter. V lost 5 bases, J lost 5 bases, and 21 bases lay in between. The CDR3 length is 16 residues. Germline V gene data show CDR1 as SGHVS and CDR2 as FQNEAQ. With regard to this clonotype: Its antigen is not identified.

The chain links TRBV7-8 to TRBJ2-5; D is undetermined. The origin of this receptor is a young man who had mild COVID-19 (a few samples of this study predate the infection). Cell type and time point are not known. Sequenced sample: PBMCs or a T cell subset sorted from them (not recorded which). CDR3: CASSPLPGLPTETQYF. The CDR3 region has the DNA TGTGCCAGCAGCCCCCTACCGGGTCTCCCAACGGAGACCCAGTACTTC. The whole variable domain, remainder taken from reference TRBV7-8 and TRBJ2-5, is GAGVSQSPRYKVAKRGQDVALRCDPISGHVSLFWYQQALGQGPEFLTYFQNEAQLDKSGLPSDRFFAERPEGSVSTLKIQRTQQEDSAVYLCASSPLPGLPTETQYFGPGTRLLVL.